The 25 T cell receptor beta chains listed next were all sequenced from one sample in a study of T cells in narcolepsy. TCRdb keeps only in-frame clones here, not all; method: immunoSEQ multiplex PCR. The table has 20,000 to 30,000 clones, approximately 85% seen once. Specimen: CD45RA- memory CD4+ T cells from PBMCs. Every receptor here comes from a human donor with narcolepsy.

This CDR3 reads CASSLRSGNQPQHF. The CDR3 DNA reads TGTGCCAGCAGCTTGCGCAGTGGCAATCAGCCCCAGCATTTT. The chain couples TRBV5-6 to TRBJ1-5; D not certain. CDR1 is SGHDT and CDR2 is YYEEEE in the germline V gene. This CDR3 contains 14 residues. Trimming removed 1 base at V and 2 bases at J, with 7 bases between.

V is TRBV29-1 and J is TRBJ2-7; possibly TRBD2 for D (5 bases). Germline CDR1 and CDR2: SQVTM and ANQGSEA. The CDR3 is 14 amino acids. Trimming pared 7 bases from V and 5 bases from J, leaving 21 bases between. The CDR3 bases are TGCAGCGGTGGTACGGCCAGAAACGGGGACGAGCAGTACTTC. Its translation is CSGGTARNGDEQYF.

The CDR3 DNA sequence: TGTGCCAGCAGCTCCCTCGGACAGGATTCTAACTATGGCTACACCTTC. This codes for CASSSLGQDSNYGYTF. V is TRBV5-6 and J is TRBJ1-2; TRBD1 agrees at 7 bases. The ends lost 3 bases at V and 0 bases at J; junction bases unmatched: 8. This CDR3 contains 16 residues. CDR1 SGHDT and CDR2 YYEEEE come from the germline V gene.

CDR3 sequence reads: CASSYSRGLSTEAFF. The CDR3 DNA sequence: TGTGCCAGCAGTTACTCGAGGGGGCTAAGTACTGAAGCTTTCTTT. The chain combines TRBV6-5 with TRBJ1-1; 7 positions agree with TRBD1. CDR1 is MNHEY and CDR2 is SVGAGI in the germline V gene. CDR3 length: 15 residues. The V gene end was trimmed by 0 bases and the J gene end by 5 bases; junction bases not matched to a gene: 6.

Only a few counts were recorded for this clone. The chain links TRBV7-8 to TRBJ2-3; TRBD1 agrees at 8 bases. Germline V lookup: CDR1 SGHVS, CDR2 FQNEAQ. The CDR3 extends over 14 amino acids. Trimming removed 1 base from V and 5 bases from J; junction bases left unmatched: 2. The CDR3 DNA follows: TGTGCCAGCAGCTTAGTTGACAGGGGAGATACGCAGTATTTT. This gives the protein CASSLVDRGDTQYF.

DNA of the CDR3: TGTGCCAGCAGCCCGGGGACTAGCGGTAGTGAGGAGCAGTTCTTC. Translated, it gives CASSPGTSGSEEQFF. This chain links TRBV7-3 with TRBJ2-1, with 11 positions matching TRBD2. This CDR3 spans 15 amino acids. Losses at the gene ends were 5 bases for V and 10 bases for J; bases not matched to a gene: 10. The germline CDR1 and CDR2 sequences are SGHTA and FQGTGA.

V usage is TRBV27 and J usage is TRBJ2-1; 10 nucleotides align to TRBD2. Germline V CDR1 and CDR2: MNHEY, SMNVEV (reference sequence). This CDR3 region has 20 residues. The ends lost 4 bases at V and 1 base at J; junction bases unmatched: 16. The CDR3 sequence: CASSSDLAGEDWRSYNEQFF. The CDR3 DNA sequence: TGTGCCAGCAGTTCAGACCTAGCGGGAGAAGATTGGCGGTCCTACAATGAGCAGTTCTTC.

The chain has TRBV5-6 and TRBJ2-6; 7 nucleotides align to TRBD1. This CDR3 has 19 residues. The V gene's germline CDR1 is SGHDT and CDR2 YYEEEE. V lost 5 bases and J lost 0; bases outside the gene matches: 14. CDR3 DNA: TGTGCCAGCAGTCTCCTCCTGACAGGGCCCTTCTCTGGGGCCAACGTCCTGACTTTC. Protein: CASSLLLTGPFSGANVLTF.

This rearrangement joins TRBV2 to TRBJ2-3; 10 bases agree with TRBD2. V lost 7 bases to trimming and J lost 3 bases; unmatched junction nucleotides: 7. This CDR3 region has 15 residues. Germline V lookup: CDR1 SNHLY, CDR2 FYNNEI. DNA of the CDR3: TGTGCCAGCACCATACTGACTAGCGGGACAGATACGCAGTATTTT. Protein: CASTILTSGTDTQYF.

About this clone: A read error may account for a junction end that differs from germline. The CDR3, as DNA: TGTGCCAGCAGAAGTCTCGACTTAAGGGGAAATGGGCAGTTCTTC. Residues: CASRSLDLRGNGQFF. The chain uses TRBV6-5 and TRBJ2-1, with TRBD1 as a possible D gene (5 bases). The CDR3 is 15 amino acids. Germline V gene sequence: CDR1 MNHEY, CDR2 SVGAGI.

V and J are TRBV19 and TRBJ2-2; 9 bases are shared with TRBD2. In germline, CDR1 is LNHDA, CDR2 SQIVND (reference sequence). This CDR3 contains 16 residues. J was trimmed by 5 bases and V by 2 bases; bases with no gene match: 6. In DNA, the CDR3 is TGTGCCAGTAGTATATCGGCGGGAGGGGGTACCGGGGAGCTGTTTTTT. This gives the protein CASSISAGGGTGELFF.

This clone was seen just once. The J gene is TRBJ2-7, the V gene TRBV4-2, with 9 bases lining up with TRBD1. CDR3 length equals 16 residues. Germline CDR1 reads LGHNA; CDR2 reads YNFKEQ. V was pared by 0 bases and J by 1 base, with 4 bases of the junction left unmatched. The CDR3 protein is CASSQEDRGGSYEQYF. The CDR3 bases are TGTGCCAGCAGCCAAGAGGACAGGGGAGGTTCCTACGAGCAGTACTTC.

The rearrangement joins TRBV5-5 to TRBJ2-1; D unclear. CDR3 size: 13 residues. Germline V gives CDR1 SGHKS, CDR2 YYEKEE (reference sequence). V was clipped by 5 bases and J by 7 bases, with 13 bases between them. CDR3 residues: CASSPQARNEQFF. The CDR3 nucleotides read TGTGCCAGCAGTCCCCAGGCCCGGAATGAGCAGTTCTTC.

This clone was observed a handful of times. CDR3 residues: CASEGGGYSSYNEQFF. In nucleotides, the CDR3 is TGTGCCAGCGAGGGGGGGGGTTACAGCTCCTACAATGAGCAGTTCTTC. This sequence joins TRBV28 and TRBJ2-1; possible D gene TRBD2, 7 bases. Trimming took off 8 bases at V and 0 bases at J, with 17 bases between the two ends. CDR3 size: 16 residues. The germline V gene has CDR1 MDHEN and CDR2 SYDVKM.

V and J are TRBV19 and TRBJ2-3, with 9 bases fitting TRBD2. V shed 3 bases, J shed 4 bases, and the junction held 17 bases outside the gene matches. Germline lookup yields CDR1 LNHDA and CDR2 SQIVND (reference sequence). CDR3 length: 19 residues. The CDR3 DNA is TGTGCCAGTAGTATGTCAAGCGGGAGGTTCGGGTTGGTGTCAGATACGCAGTATTTT. Protein product: CASSMSSGRFGLVSDTQYF.

This clone was counted once. The J gene is TRBJ2-6, the V gene TRBV4-2; D unclear. CDR1 and CDR2 (germline): LGHNA, YNFKEQ. V was clipped by 0 bases and J by 3 bases, with 6 bases between them. This CDR3 has 15 residues. CDR3 DNA: TGTGCCAGCAGCCAAGATCTGAGTGGGGCCAACGTCCTGACTTTC. Residues: CASSQDLSGANVLTF.

The chain recombines TRBV19 with TRBJ1-1; unclear D gene. This CDR3 region has 14 residues. The V and J ends lost 7 bases and 1 base respectively, with 13 bases between them. The V gene's germline CDR1 is LNHDA and CDR2 SQIVND (reference sequence). In DNA form, the CDR3 reads TGTGCCAGTAAGAGAGGAAGCTCGAACACTGAAGCTTTCTTT. Translation: CASKRGSSNTEAFF. Looking up the rest from reference TRBV19 and TRBJ1-1 gives the full variable domain: DGGITQSPKYLFRKEGQNVTLSCEQNLNHDAMYWYRQDPGQGLRLIYYSQIVNDFQKGDIAEGYSVSREKKESFPLTVTSAQKNPTAFYLCASKRGSSNTEAFFGQGTRLTVV.

This chain uses TRBV11-2 with TRBJ2-2; 11 bases match TRBD2. Per the germline V gene, CDR1 is SGHAT and CDR2 is FQNNGV. V gave up 5 bases and J gave up 5 bases; unmatched junction bases: 7. This CDR3 region has 16 residues. CDR3 DNA sequence: TGTGCCAGCAGCATTACTAGCGGGAGTGTTACCGGGGAGCTGTTTTTT. This gives the protein CASSITSGSVTGELFF.

The V gene is TRBV5-1, the J gene TRBJ2-1; the D gene is possibly TRBD2 (6 bases). The CDR3 contains 14 residues. The V gene lost 2 bases and the J gene lost 7 bases, with 13 bases spanning the gap. From germline, CDR1 is SGHRS and CDR2 YFSETQ. The CDR3 DNA sequence: TGCGCCAGCAGCTTTAGCGGTCCCGTAAATGAGCAGTTCTTC. Translated, it gives CASSFSGPVNEQFF.

Only a few counts were recorded for this clone. The genes are TRBV15 and TRBJ1-1; 7 bases are shared with TRBD1. Germline V gene data show CDR1 as LNHNV and CDR2 as YYDKDF (reference sequence). CDR3 size: 16 residues. The ends lost 0 bases at V and 5 bases at J; junction bases unmatched: 9. The CDR3 spells CATSRDYPTGKTEAFF. The CDR3 coding sequence is TGTGCCACCAGCAGAGATTACCCGACAGGGAAAACTGAAGCTTTCTTT.

The chain employs TRBV5-1 and TRBJ2-7; D may be TRBD1 (7 bases). This CDR3 is built from 14 residues. Per the germline V gene, CDR1 is SGHRS and CDR2 is YFSETQ. With 4 bases removed from V and 3 bases from J, the gap between germline ends came to 14 bases. The CDR3 region is CASSPQGGRYEQYF. In DNA, the CDR3 is TGCGCCAGCAGCCCCCAGGGGGGCCGCTACGAGCAGTACTTC.

This sequence joins TRBV11-3 and TRBJ2-1; 11 bases are shared with TRBD2. Germline-derived CDR1 and CDR2 are SGHNT and YENEEA. CDR3 length equals 16 residues. V was clipped by 5 bases and J by 4 bases; unmatched bases: 7. The DNA for the CDR3 is TGTGCCAGCAGCGTAGTGGGGACTAGCGGTTACAATGAGCAGTTCTTC. Translating gives CASSVVGTSGYNEQFF.

The chain is built from TRBV30 and TRBJ2-5, with a weak D call TRBD2 (5 bases). V was pared by 3 bases and J by 5 bases, with 7 bases between. Germline-derived CDR1 and CDR2 are GTSNPN and SVGIG (reference sequence). CDR3 size: 11 residues. The CDR3 nucleotides are TGTGCCTGGAGACGAGGGGAGACCCAGTACTTC. Amino acids: CAWRRGETQYF.

The chain links TRBV30 to TRBJ2-3; 15 bases are shared with TRBD2. CDR1 is GTSNPN, CDR2 SVGIG, per germline (reference sequence). This CDR3 spans 16 amino acids. V lost 0 bases to trimming and J lost 6 bases; unmatched junction nucleotides: 4. The CDR3 region is CAWSVGLAGGGDTQYF. The CDR3 DNA reads as TGTGCCTGGAGTGTCGGACTAGCGGGAGGGGGGGATACGCAGTATTTT.

The genes are TRBV11-3 and TRBJ2-1, with D possibly matching TRBD1 (6 bases). The CDR3 length is 15 residues. V was cut by 4 bases and J by 8 bases, with 18 bases left in between. CDR1 and CDR2 (germline): SGHNT, YENEEA. CDR3 residues: CASSSFTIQGYEQFF. The DNA for the CDR3 is TGTGCCAGCAGCTCCTTCACAATACAGGGCTATGAGCAGTTCTTC.